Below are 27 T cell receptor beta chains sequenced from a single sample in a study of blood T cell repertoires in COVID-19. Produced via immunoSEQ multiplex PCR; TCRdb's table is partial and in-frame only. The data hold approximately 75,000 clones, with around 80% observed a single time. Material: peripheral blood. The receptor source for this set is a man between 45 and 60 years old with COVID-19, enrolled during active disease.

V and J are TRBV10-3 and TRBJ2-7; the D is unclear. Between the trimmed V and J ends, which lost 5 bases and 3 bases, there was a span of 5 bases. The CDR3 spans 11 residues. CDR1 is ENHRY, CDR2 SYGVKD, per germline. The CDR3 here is CAISSFYEQYF. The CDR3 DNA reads TGTGCCATCAGTTCATTCTACGAGCAGTACTTC.

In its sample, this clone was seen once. The CDR3 spells CASSQRQGYNEQFF. CDR3 bases: TGTGCCAGCAGCCAGAGACAGGGCTACAATGAGCAGTTCTTC. This rearrangement joins TRBV3-1 (or the pseudogene TRBV3-2) to TRBJ2-1; 7 nucleotides align to TRBD1. CDR3 size: 14 residues. V gave up 3 bases and J gave up 3 bases; unmatched junction bases: 2. CDR1 and CDR2 (germline): LGHDT, YNNKEL (reference sequence).

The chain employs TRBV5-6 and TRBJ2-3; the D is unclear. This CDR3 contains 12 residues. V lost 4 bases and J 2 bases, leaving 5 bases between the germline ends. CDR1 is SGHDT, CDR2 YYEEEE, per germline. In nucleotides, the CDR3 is TGTGCCAGCAGCGCGATCACAGATACGCAGTATTTT. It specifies CASSAITDTQYF.

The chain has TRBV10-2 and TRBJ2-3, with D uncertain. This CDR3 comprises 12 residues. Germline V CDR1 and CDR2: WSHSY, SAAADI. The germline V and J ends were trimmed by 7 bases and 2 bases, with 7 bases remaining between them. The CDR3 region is CASTPFTDTQYF. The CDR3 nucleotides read TGCGCCAGCACCCCGTTCACAGATACGCAGTATTTT.

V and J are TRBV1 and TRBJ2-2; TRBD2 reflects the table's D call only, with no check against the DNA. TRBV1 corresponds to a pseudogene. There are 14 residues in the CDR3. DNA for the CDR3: TGCACCAGCAGCCAAGGTAGCGGTGACGGGGAGCTGTTTTTT. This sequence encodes CTSSQGSGDGELFF.

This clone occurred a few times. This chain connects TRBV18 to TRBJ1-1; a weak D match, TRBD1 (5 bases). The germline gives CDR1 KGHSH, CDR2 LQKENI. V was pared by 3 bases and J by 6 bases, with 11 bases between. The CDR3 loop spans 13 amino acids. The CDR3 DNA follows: TGTGCCAGCTCACCCAGGACACCCCCTGAAGCTTTCTTT. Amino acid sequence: CASSPRTPPEAFF.

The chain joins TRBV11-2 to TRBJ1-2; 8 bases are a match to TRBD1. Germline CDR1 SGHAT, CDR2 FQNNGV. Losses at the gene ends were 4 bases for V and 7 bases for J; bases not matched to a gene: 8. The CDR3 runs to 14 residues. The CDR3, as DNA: TGTGCCAGCAGCTCGTGGGACAGGCCTCTTGGCTACACCTTC. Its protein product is CASSSWDRPLGYTF.

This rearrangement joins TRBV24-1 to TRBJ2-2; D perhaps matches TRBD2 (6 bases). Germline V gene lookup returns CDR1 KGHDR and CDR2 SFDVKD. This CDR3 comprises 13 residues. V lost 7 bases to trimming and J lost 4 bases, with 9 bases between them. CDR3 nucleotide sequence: TGTGCCACCAGCGGGAGATTCACCGGGGAGCTGTTTTTT. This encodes CATSGRFTGELFF.

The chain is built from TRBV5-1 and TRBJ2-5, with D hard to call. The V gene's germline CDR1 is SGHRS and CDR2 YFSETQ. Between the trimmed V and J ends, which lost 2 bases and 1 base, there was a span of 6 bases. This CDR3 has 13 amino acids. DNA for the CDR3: TGCGCCAGCAGCTTTAAACTCCAAGAGACCCAGTACTTC. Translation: CASSFKLQETQYF.

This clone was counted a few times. The CDR3 DNA sequence: TGTGCCAGCAGGGACTTAGCGATCCAAGAGACCCAGTACTTC. As protein: CASRDLAIQETQYF. The chain links TRBV6-5 to TRBJ2-5; tentative D call: TRBD2 (5 bases). The V gene's germline CDR1 is MNHEY and CDR2 SVGAGI. The CDR3 has 14 amino acids. The germline V and J ends were trimmed by 6 bases and 1 base, with 12 bases remaining between them.

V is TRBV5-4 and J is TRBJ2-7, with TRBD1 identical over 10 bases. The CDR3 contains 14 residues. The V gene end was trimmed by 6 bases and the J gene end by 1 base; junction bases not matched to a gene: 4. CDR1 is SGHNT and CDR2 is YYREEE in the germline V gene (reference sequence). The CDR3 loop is CASTRDRGSYEQYF. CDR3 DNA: TGTGCCAGCACCCGGGACAGGGGATCCTACGAGCAGTACTTC.

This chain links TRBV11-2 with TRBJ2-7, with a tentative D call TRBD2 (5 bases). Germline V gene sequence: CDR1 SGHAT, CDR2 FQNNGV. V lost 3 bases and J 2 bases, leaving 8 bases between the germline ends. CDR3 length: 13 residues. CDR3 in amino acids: CASSFRGPYEQYF. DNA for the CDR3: TGTGCCAGCAGCTTTCGAGGGCCCTACGAGCAGTACTTC. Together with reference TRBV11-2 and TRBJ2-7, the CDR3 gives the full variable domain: EAGVAQSPRYKIIEKRQSVAFWCNPISGHATLYWYQQILGQGPKLLIQFQNNGVVDDSQLPKDRFSAERLKGVDSTLKIQPAKLEDSAVYLCASSFRGPYEQYFGPGTRLTVT.

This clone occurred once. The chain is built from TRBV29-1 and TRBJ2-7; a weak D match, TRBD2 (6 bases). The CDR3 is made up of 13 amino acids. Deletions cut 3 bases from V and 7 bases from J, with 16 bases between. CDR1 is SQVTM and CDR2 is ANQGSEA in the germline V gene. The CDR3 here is CSVDGAPRGEQYF. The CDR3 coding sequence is TGCAGCGTTGATGGGGCCCCTCGGGGGGAGCAGTACTTC.

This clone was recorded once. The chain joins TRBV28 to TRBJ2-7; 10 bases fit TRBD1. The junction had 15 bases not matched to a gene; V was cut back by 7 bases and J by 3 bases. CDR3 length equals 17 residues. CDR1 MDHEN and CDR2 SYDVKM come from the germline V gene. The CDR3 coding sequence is TGTGCCAGCAAACCGGGACAGGGGCGGCAGGCAAACTACGAGCAGTACTTC. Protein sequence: CASKPGQGRQANYEQYF.

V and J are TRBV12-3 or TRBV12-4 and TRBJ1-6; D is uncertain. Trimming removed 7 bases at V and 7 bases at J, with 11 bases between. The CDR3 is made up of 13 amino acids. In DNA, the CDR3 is TGTGCCAGCAAACGTCAGTGGAATTCACCCCTCCACTTT. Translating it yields CASKRQWNSPLHF.

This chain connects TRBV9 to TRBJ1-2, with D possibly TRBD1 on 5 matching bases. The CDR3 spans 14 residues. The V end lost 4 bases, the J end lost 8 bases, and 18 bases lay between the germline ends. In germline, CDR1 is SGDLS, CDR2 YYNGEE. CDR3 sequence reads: CASSKSGIPGGYTF. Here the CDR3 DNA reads TGTGCCAGCAGCAAATCAGGGATTCCTGGCGGCTACACCTTC.

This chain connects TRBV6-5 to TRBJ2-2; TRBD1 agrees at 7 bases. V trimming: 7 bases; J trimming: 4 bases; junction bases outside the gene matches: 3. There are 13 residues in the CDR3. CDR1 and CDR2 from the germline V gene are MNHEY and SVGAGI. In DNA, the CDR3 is TGTGCCAGCAAGGGACAGATCACCGGGGAGCTGTTTTTT. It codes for CASKGQITGELFF.

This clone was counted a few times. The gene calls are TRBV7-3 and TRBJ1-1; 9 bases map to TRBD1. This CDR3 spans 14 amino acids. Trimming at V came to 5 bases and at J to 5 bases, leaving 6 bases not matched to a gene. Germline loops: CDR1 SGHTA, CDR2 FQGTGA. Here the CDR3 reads CASSEQGAGTEAFF. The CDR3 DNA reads TGTGCCAGCAGCGAACAGGGGGCTGGGACTGAAGCTTTCTTT.

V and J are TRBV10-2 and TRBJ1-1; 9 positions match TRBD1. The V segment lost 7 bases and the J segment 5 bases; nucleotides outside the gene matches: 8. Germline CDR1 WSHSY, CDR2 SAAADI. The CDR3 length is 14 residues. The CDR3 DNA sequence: TGCGCCAGCAATCCCGGGACAGGGTCGACTGAAGCTTTCTTT. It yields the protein CASNPGTGSTEAFF.

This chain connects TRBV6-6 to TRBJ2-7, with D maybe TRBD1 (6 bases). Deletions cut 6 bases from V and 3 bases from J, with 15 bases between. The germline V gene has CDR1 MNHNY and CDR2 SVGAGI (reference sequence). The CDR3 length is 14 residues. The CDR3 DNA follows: TGTGCCAGCAGCCCCGGGACACGGAACTACGAGCAGTACTTC. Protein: CASSPGTRNYEQYF.

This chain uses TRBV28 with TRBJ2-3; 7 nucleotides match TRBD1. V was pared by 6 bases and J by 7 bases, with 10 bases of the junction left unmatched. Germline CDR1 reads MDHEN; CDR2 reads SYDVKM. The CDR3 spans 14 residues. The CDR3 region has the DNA TGTGCCAGCAGGCCCGGGACAGCTACAAATACGCAGTATTTT. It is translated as CASRPGTATNTQYF.

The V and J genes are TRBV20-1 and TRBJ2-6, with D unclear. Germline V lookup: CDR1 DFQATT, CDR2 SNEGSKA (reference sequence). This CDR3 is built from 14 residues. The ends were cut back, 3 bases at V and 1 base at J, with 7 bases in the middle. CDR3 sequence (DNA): TGCAGTGCTAGTGTCCAATCTGGGGCCAACGTCCTGACTTTC. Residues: CSASVQSGANVLTF.

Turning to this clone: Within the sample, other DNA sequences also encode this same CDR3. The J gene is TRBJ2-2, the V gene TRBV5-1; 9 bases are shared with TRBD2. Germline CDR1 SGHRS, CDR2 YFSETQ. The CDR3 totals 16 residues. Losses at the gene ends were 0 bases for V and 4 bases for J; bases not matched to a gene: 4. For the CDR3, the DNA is TGCGCCAGCAGCTTGGTAGCGGGAGAGGGCACCGGGGAGCTGTTTTTT. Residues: CASSLVAGEGTGELFF.

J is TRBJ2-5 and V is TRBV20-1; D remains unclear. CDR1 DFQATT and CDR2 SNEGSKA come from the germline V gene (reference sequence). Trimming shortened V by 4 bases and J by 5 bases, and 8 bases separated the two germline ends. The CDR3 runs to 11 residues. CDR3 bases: TGCAGTGCTACCCCCTCGGAGACCCAGTACTTC. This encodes CSATPSETQYF.

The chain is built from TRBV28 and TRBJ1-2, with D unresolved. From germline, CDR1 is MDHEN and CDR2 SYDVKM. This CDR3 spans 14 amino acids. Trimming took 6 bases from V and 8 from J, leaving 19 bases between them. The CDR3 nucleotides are TGTGCCAGCAGCGTTGCCCCCAGTCCGGAGGGCTACACCTTC. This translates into CASSVAPSPEGYTF.

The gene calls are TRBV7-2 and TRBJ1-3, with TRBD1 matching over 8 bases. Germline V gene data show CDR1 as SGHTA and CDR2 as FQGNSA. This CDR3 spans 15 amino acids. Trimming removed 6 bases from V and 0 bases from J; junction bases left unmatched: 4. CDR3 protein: CASRPTGGSGNTIYF. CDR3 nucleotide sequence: TGTGCCAGCAGACCAACAGGGGGCTCTGGAAACACCATATATTTT.

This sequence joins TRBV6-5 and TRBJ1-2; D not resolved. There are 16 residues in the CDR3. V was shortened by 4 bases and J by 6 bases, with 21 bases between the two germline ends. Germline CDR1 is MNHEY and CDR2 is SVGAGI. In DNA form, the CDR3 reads TGTGCCAGCAGTTCTAAAACGGGCCGGGATATAGATGGCTACACCTTC. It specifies CASSSKTGRDIDGYTF.